These 20 T cell receptor beta chains were all obtained from the same sample, sequenced in a study of identical twins. TCRdb re-called the 5' RACE reads with MiXCR, one entry per CDR3 protein. The sample carries 1.5 million to 2 million distinct CDR3 sequences, under 35% recorded once. Source material: cord blood. These receptor sequences come from a newborn girl in good health.

The chain joins TRBV27 to TRBJ2-1, with D tentatively TRBD1 (6 bases). The V and J ends lost 5 bases and 12 bases respectively, with 11 bases between them. CDR1 is MNHEY and CDR2 is SMNVEV in the germline V gene (reference sequence). The CDR3 length is 11 residues. The CDR3 sequence is CASSTGSGQFF. CDR3 nucleotide sequence: TGTGCCAGCAGTACAGGGTCGGGGCAGTTCTTC.

In this sample, this clonotype turned up a few times. The rearrangement joins TRBV7-2 to TRBJ2-7; possibly TRBD1 or TRBD2 for D (6 bases each). This CDR3 region has 16 residues. CDR1 and CDR2 (germline): SGHTA, FQGNSA. Trimming pared 3 bases from V and 3 bases from J, leaving 18 bases between. CDR3 coding DNA: TGTGCCAGCAGCTTTGGGGGCCCCTACGGGGGCTACGAGCAGTACTTC. Translating it yields CASSFGGPYGGYEQYF. The full variable domain, with the rest looked up from reference TRBV7-2 and TRBJ2-7, is GAGVSQSPSNKVTEKGKDVELRCDPISGHTALYWYRQSLGQGLEFLIYFQGNSAPDKSGLPSDRFSAERTGGSVSTLTIQRTQQEDSAVYLCASSFGGPYGGYEQYFGPGTRLTVT.

The V and J genes are TRBV7-2 and TRBJ1-2; 12 nucleotides align to TRBD1. The trim removed 0 bases at V and 7 bases at J, leaving 9 bases unmatched. This CDR3 is 17 amino acids long. CDR1 and CDR2 (germline): SGHTA, FQGNSA. This chain's CDR3 is CASSLAPGTGGWSGYTF. DNA of the CDR3: TGTGCCAGCAGCTTAGCCCCCGGGACAGGGGGCTGGAGTGGCTACACCTTC.

In its sample, this clonotype was seen a few times. The chain couples TRBV3-1 to TRBJ2-7; 13 bases agree with TRBD2. CDR1 is LGHDT, CDR2 YNNKEL, per germline (reference sequence). The V segment lost 1 base and the J segment 1 base; nucleotides outside the gene matches: 7. CDR3 size: 18 residues. The CDR3 is CASSQAPAGLAGSYEQYF. The CDR3 DNA sequence: TGTGCCAGCAGCCAAGCCCCCGCGGGACTAGCGGGATCCTACGAGCAGTACTTC.

This clonotype was seen repeatedly, ten times or more. Written as DNA, the CDR3 is TGTGCCAGCAGTTACCGCCGGGACAGGGGCTACTATGGCTACACCTTC. Its protein is CASSYRRDRGYYGYTF. The chain employs TRBV27 and TRBJ1-2; TRBD1 agrees at 10 bases. The CDR3 loop spans 16 amino acids. Germline values: CDR1 MNHEY, CDR2 SMNVEV (reference sequence). With V trimmed by 4 bases and J by 3 bases, 8 bases remained unmatched.

This clonotype was seen repeatedly, ten times or more. The chain combines TRBV29-1 with TRBJ1-2, with a weak D call TRBD1 (5 bases). Germline assignment: CDR1 SQVTM and CDR2 ANQGSEA. The CDR3 runs 11 residues. Trimming shortened V by 0 bases and J by 8 bases, and 7 bases separated the two germline ends. This CDR3 reads CSVEDGHGYTF. CDR3 nucleotides: TGCAGCGTTGAAGACGGACACGGCTACACCTTC.

This clonotype came up a few times. The junction shows a germline mismatch at one end, possibly a read error. The J gene is TRBJ2-5, the V gene TRBV5-1; TRBD2 matches 9 bases. The J call is uncertain, as TRBJ2-7 better fits the DNA end. The V gene's germline CDR1 is SGHRS and CDR2 YFSETQ. CDR3 length: 13 residues. Written as DNA, the CDR3 is TGTGCCAGCAGCTTCTCTAGCGGGAACGAGCAGTACTTC. It codes for CASSFSSGNEQYF.

Comment on this clonotype: This clone may be a read error of a much larger clone one base away. The chain couples TRBV25-1 to TRBJ2-4, with D perhaps TRBD1 (6 bases). V was trimmed by 4 bases and J by 13 bases, leaving 17 bases between them. The CDR3 has 13 amino acids. CDR1 is MGHDK and CDR2 is SYGVNS in the germline V gene. The CDR3 region is CASSGQETYKQYF. For the CDR3, the DNA is TGTGCCAGCAGTGGACAGGAAACCTACAAGCAGTACTTC.

This chain uses TRBV27 with TRBJ2-1, with TRBD2 matching 10 bases. Germline V gene data show CDR1 as MNHEY and CDR2 as SMNVEV (reference sequence). This CDR3 is built from 14 residues. V lost 10 bases, J lost 4 bases, and 7 bases stayed unmatched. Written as DNA, the CDR3 is TGTGCCACCCTGCGACTAGCGGGTTACAATGAGCAGTTCTTC. Its translation: CATLRLAGYNEQFF.

This chain joins TRBV21-1 and TRBJ2-5; the D call in the table, TRBD1, was not verified against the DNA. TRBV21-1 has pseudogene status. This CDR3 spans 14 amino acids. The CDR3 spells CASSPRTGEETQYF. The CDR3 nucleotides are TGTGCCAGCAGCCCCCGGACAGGGGAAGAGACCCAGTACTTC.

This chain joins TRBV7-6 and TRBJ2-2; TRBD2 might be the D (5 bases). This CDR3 spans 16 amino acids. The germline V gene has CDR1 SGHVS and CDR2 FNYEAQ. The ends were cut back, 2 bases at V and 6 bases at J, with 16 bases in the middle. CDR3 in amino acids: CASSLSGLTLSGELFF. The CDR3 bases are TGTGCCAGCAGCTTATCAGGACTCACCTTATCCGGGGAGCTGTTTTTT. Using reference TRBV7-6 and TRBJ2-2 for the parts outside the CDR3, the full variable domain is GAGVSQSPRYKVTKRGQDVALRCDPISGHVSLYWYRQALGQGPEFLTYFNYEAQQDKSGLPNDRFSAERPEGSISTLTIQRTEQRDSAMYRCASSLSGLTLSGELFFGEGSRLTVL.

This chain uses TRBV12-3 or TRBV12-4 with TRBJ1-2, with D perhaps TRBD1 (5 bases). The CDR3 sequence is 12 residues long. Between the trimmed V and J ends, which lost 5 bases and 6 bases, there was a span of 10 bases. CDR3 DNA: TGTGCCAGCAGTGACCAGGGAAATGGCTACACCTTC. Its protein product is CASSDQGNGYTF.

The genes are TRBV10-3 and TRBJ1-2; D is unclear. CDR1 is ENHRY, CDR2 SYGVKD, per germline. Trimming pared 6 bases from V and 7 bases from J, leaving 15 bases between. This CDR3 region has 13 residues. CDR3 region: CAIRIRGEGGYTF. The CDR3 coding sequence is TGTGCCATCAGGATACGGGGAGAGGGTGGCTACACCTTC.

The CDR3 coding sequence is TGTGCCAGCAGTCCTCTCGCCAGAAGAGGTGGCAATCAGCCCCAGCATTTT. It specifies CASSPLARRGGNQPQHF. The chain is built from TRBV27 and TRBJ1-5; D is unresolved. The CDR3 runs to 17 residues. With 5 bases removed from V and 2 bases from J, the gap between germline ends came to 19 bases. The germline V gene encodes CDR1 MNHEY and CDR2 SMNVEV (reference sequence).

This clonotype was detected only a few times. This sequence joins TRBV2 and TRBJ2-7; D is ambiguous. CDR3 length equals 11 residues. Trimming stripped 4 bases from V and 6 bases from J, with 7 bases between. CDR1 and CDR2 from the germline V gene are SNHLY and FYNNEI. The CDR3 spells CASSGRVEQYF. DNA of the CDR3: TGTGCCAGCAGTGGTCGCGTCGAGCAGTACTTC.

The rearrangement uses TRBV5-6 and TRBJ1-1; 7 positions match TRBD1. Trimming at V came to 2 bases and at J to 12 bases, leaving 7 bases not matched to a gene. CDR3 length equals 12 residues. CDR1 SGHDT and CDR2 YYEEEE come from the germline V gene. As DNA, the CDR3 is TGTGCCAGCAGCTTCTCAGGGGGTGTCACTTTCTTT. Protein sequence: CASSFSGGVTFF. The full variable domain, with the rest looked up from reference TRBV5-6 and TRBJ1-1, is DAGVTQSPTHLIKTRGQQVTLRCSPKSGHDTVSWYQQALGQGPQFIFQYYEEEERQRGNFPDRFSGHQFPNYSSELNVNALLLGDSALYLCASSFSGGVTFFGQGTRLTVV.

The chain links TRBV6-5 to TRBJ2-7; D is possibly TRBD1 or TRBD2 (5 bases each). The germline V and J ends were trimmed by 0 bases and 3 bases, with 12 bases remaining between them. Germline lookup yields CDR1 MNHEY and CDR2 SVGAGI. This CDR3 spans 15 amino acids. CDR3 sequence reads: CASSYSYGDGYEQYF. The CDR3 nucleotides are TGTGCCAGCAGTTACTCCTACGGGGACGGCTACGAGCAGTACTTC.

The V gene is TRBV5-6, the J gene TRBJ2-5; D possibly corresponds to TRBD1 (5 bases). From germline, CDR1 is SGHDT and CDR2 YYEEEE. Trimming left V 2 bases short and J 0 bases short, with 11 bases between. The CDR3 is 15 residues long. The CDR3 region is CASSFRDWYQETQYF. In nucleotides, the CDR3 is TGTGCCAGCAGCTTCAGGGATTGGTACCAAGAGACCCAGTACTTC.

This clonotype showed up just a few times. The chain links TRBV6-2 or TRBV6-3 to TRBJ2-1, with 8 bases aligning to TRBD1. Germline CDR1 reads MNHEY; CDR2 reads SVGEGT. The CDR3 has 14 amino acids. The V and J ends lost 8 bases and 7 bases, in that order; junction bases with no gene match: 10. This CDR3 is CASRNGDRFNEQFF. CDR3 nucleotides: TGTGCCAGCCGAAATGGGGACAGGTTTAATGAGCAGTTCTTC.

This clonotype was seen only a few times. V gene TRBV6-6 combines with J gene TRBJ2-7; D might be TRBD1 (6 bases). The CDR3 length is 13 residues. Germline lookup yields CDR1 MNHNY and CDR2 SVGAGI (reference sequence). Trimming pared 6 bases from V and 1 base from J, leaving 10 bases between. The CDR3 loop is CASRRDMSYEQYF. The CDR3 bases are TGTGCCAGCAGAAGGGACATGTCCTACGAGCAGTACTTC.